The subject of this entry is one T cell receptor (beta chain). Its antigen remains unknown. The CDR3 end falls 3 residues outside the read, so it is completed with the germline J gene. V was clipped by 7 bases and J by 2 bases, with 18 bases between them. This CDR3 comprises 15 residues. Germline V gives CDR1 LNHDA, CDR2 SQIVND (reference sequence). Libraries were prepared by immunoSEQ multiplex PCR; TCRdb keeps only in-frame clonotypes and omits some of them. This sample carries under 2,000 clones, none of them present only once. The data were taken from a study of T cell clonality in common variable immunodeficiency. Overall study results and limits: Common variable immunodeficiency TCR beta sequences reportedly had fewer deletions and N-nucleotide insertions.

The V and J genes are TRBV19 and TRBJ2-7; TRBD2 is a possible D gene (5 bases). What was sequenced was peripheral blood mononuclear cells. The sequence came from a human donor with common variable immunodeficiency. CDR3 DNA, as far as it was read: TGTGCCAGTACCACTGGACCGTCCGGGGCCTACGAG. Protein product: CASTTGPSGAYE. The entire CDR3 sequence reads CASTTGPSGAYEQYF. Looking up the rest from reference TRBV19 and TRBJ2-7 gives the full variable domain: DGGITQSPKYLFRKEGQNVTLSCEQNLNHDAMYWYRQDPGQGLRLIYYSQIVNDFQKGDIAEGYSVSREKKESFPLTVTSAQKNPTAFYLCASTTGPSGAYEQYFGPGTRLTVT.